A selection of T cell receptor beta chains follows, all from one sample in a study of glioma-infiltrating T cells after dendritic cell vaccination. Measured with immunoSEQ multiplex PCR; TCRdb has only the in-frame clones, and not every one. The table records about 92,000 clones, under 90% of them present only once. The sample here was blood, taken before dendritic cell vaccination. All receptors come from a human donor with glioblastoma. CDR3s include the opening cysteine and the closing phenylalanine or tryptophan. D genes are given only for firm matches. The listing skips clone size in some rows; elsewhere it reads once, few, many or a size class.

J gene | clone size | D gene | V gene | CDR3 length | CDR3 protein | CDR3 DNA
TRBJ2-7 | - | - | TRBV28 | 13 | CASRGSGKDEQYF | TGTGCCAGCAGGGGGTCAGGGAAGGACGAGCAGTACTTC
TRBJ1-6 | - | - | TRBV5-1 | 13 | CASKRANNSPLHF | TGCGCCAGCAAGAGAGCGAATAATTCACCCCTCCACTTT
TRBJ1-2 | - | TRBD1 | TRBV4-1 | 16 | CASSPAGQQSNYGYTF | TGCGCCAGCAGCCCTGCGGGACAGCAGTCTAACTATGGCTACACCTTC
TRBJ2-5 | - | TRBD2 | TRBV9 | 17 | CASSLPRALAGEETQYF | TGTGCCAGCAGCCTCCCCAGGGCACTAGCGGGAGAAGAGACCCAGTACTTC
TRBJ1-2 | - | - | TRBV30 | 14 | CAWSPGQFGYGYTF | TGTGCCTGGAGTCCCGGACAGTTCGGCTATGGCTACACCTTC
TRBJ2-1 | - | - | TRBV28 | 12 | CASSLEGYEQFF | TGTGCCAGCAGTTTGGAGGGGTATGAGCAGTTCTTC
TRBJ1-3 | - | - | TRBV7-8 | 17 | CASSFWTELLSGNTIYF | TGTGCCAGCAGCTTTTGGACAGAGTTACTCTCTGGAAACACCATATATTTT
TRBJ2-1 | - | TRBD2 | TRBV2 | 15 | CASSEGLAYYNEQFF | TGTGCCAGCAGTGAGGGACTAGCGTACTACAATGAGCAGTTCTTC
TRBJ1-6 | - | TRBD1 | TRBV5-1 | 14 | CASSPGQGNSPLHF | TGCGCCAGCAGCCCGGGACAGGGGAATTCACCCCTCCACTTT
TRBJ1-5 | - | - | TRBV18 | 15 | CASSPRGSSNQPQHF | TGTGCCAGCTCACCACGGGGCTCGAGCAATCAGCCCCAGCATTTT
TRBJ1-5 | - | - | TRBV7-2 | 15 | CASSPPGQGNQPQHF | TGTGCCAGCAGTCCGCCGGGACAAGGAAATCAGCCCCAGCATTTT
TRBJ1-3 | - | - | TRBV27 | 17 | CASSLFSRPDRGNTIYF | TGTGCCAGCAGTTTATTCTCCCGTCCCGACAGGGGAAACACCATATATTTT
TRBJ2-2 | - | - | TRBV5-4 | 14 | CASSLAERAGELFF | TGTGCCAGCAGCTTGGCCGAGAGGGCCGGGGAGCTGTTTTTT
TRBJ2-3 | once | - | TRBV11-1 | 19 | CASSLSGSLGQMNTDTQYF | TGTGCCAGCAGCTTATCTGGTTCACTCGGACAGATGAACACAGATACGCAGTATTTT
TRBJ1-4 | - | - | TRBV18 | 14 | CASSPGARQEKLFF | TGTGCCAGCTCACCAGGGGCCCGACAGGAAAAACTGTTTTTT
TRBJ2-7 | - | TRBD1 | TRBV18 | 15 | CASSPGTGAGYEQYF | TGTGCCAGCTCACCCGGGACAGGGGCGGGCTACGAGCAGTACTTC
TRBJ1-2 | - | TRBD1 | TRBV6-5 | 13 | CASSLRDRGGYTF | TGTGCCAGCAGCCTCCGGGACAGGGGCGGCTACACCTTC
TRBJ2-7 | - | - | TRBV5-1 | 14 | CASSLEAGAYEQYF | TGCGCCAGCAGCTTGGAGGCAGGGGCCTACGAGCAGTACTTC
TRBJ1-5 | - | - | TRBV28 | 16 | CASSLSRGSGNQPQHF | TGTGCCAGCAGTTTATCTCGGGGGTCTGGCAATCAGCCCCAGCATTTT
TRBJ1-6 | - | TRBD1 | TRBV2 | 13 | CASRRDRESPLHF | TGTGCCAGCAGGCGGGACAGGGAATCACCCCTCCACTTT
TRBJ1-2 | - | TRBD1 | TRBV7-9 | 14 | CASSPGQGAGGYTF | TGTGCCAGCAGCCCGGGACAGGGGGCTGGAGGCTACACCTTC
TRBJ2-7 | few | TRBD1 | TRBV7-9 | 17 | CASSLGIETGMSYEQYF | TGTGCCAGCAGCTTAGGAATTGAGACAGGGATGTCCTACGAGCAGTACTTC
TRBJ2-2 | medium-sized | TRBD2 | TRBV6-4 | 15 | CASSRLAGETGELFF | TGTGCCAGCAGCCGACTAGCGGGCGAGACCGGGGAGCTGTTTTTT
TRBJ2-7 | - | TRBD2 | TRBV7-9 | 15 | CASSPHSGSSYEQYF | TGTGCCAGCAGCCCTCATAGCGGGAGCTCCTACGAGCAGTACTTC
TRBJ2-3 | few | - | TRBV11-1 | 16 | CASSLFKGSGTDTQYF | TGTGCCAGCAGCTTATTCAAAGGGAGCGGCACAGATACGCAGTATTTT
TRBJ2-1 | few | - | TRBV15 | 13 | CATSSWLANEQFF | TGTGCCACCAGCAGCTGGTTGGCCAATGAGCAGTTCTTC
TRBJ2-7 | - | TRBD1 | TRBV5-6 | 15 | CASSLVGQGRSGQYF | TGTGCCAGCAGCTTGGTGGGACAGGGTCGAAGTGGGCAGTACTTC
TRBJ1-4 | - | - | TRBV25-1 | 13 | CASSPWEGGKLFF | TGTGCCAGCAGCCCCTGGGAGGGTGGGAAACTGTTTTTT
TRBJ1-2 | once | - | TRBV30 | 13 | CAWNEGHVYGYTF | TGTGCCTGGAATGAGGGCCACGTCTATGGCTACACCTTC
TRBJ2-2 | - | - | TRBV7-2 | 13 | CASSLLSGRELFF | TGTGCCAGCAGCTTGTTATCTGGGCGGGAGCTGTTTTTT
TRBJ1-1 | - | TRBD1 | TRBV7-2 | 15 | CASSLDRGPYTEAFF | TGTGCCAGCAGCTTAGACAGGGGGCCCTACACTGAAGCTTTCTTT
TRBJ2-5 | - | TRBD2 | TRBV5-1 | 19 | CASSWPGTSGGATQETQYF | TGCGCCAGCAGCTGGCCCGGGACTAGCGGGGGGGCCACCCAAGAGACCCAGTACTTC
TRBJ2-7 | - | TRBD2 | TRBV6-1 | 14 | CASSQLAGASEQYF | TGTGCCAGCAGTCAACTAGCGGGAGCCTCCGAGCAGTACTTC
TRBJ2-6 | - | TRBD1 | TRBV27 | 21 | CASSLAHLLGTGASGANVLTF | TGTGCCAGCAGTTTAGCCCACCTTCTCGGGACAGGGGCCTCTGGGGCCAACGTCCTGACTTTC
TRBJ2-5 | - | TRBD1 | TRBV7-9 | 17 | CASSPGTGGNVQETQYF | TGTGCCAGCAGCCCCGGGACAGGGGGTAACGTACAAGAGACCCAGTACTTC
TRBJ2-4 | - | - | TRBV28 | 13 | CASSLGSVDIQYF | TGTGCCAGCAGTTTGGGCAGTGTGGACATTCAGTACTTC
TRBJ2-2 | - | TRBD2 | TRBV2 | 18 | CASSERGLAGGNTGELFF | TGTGCCAGCAGTGAAAGGGGACTAGCGGGAGGGAACACCGGGGAGCTGTTTTTT
TRBJ2-5 | - | TRBD2 | TRBV29-1 | 15 | CSVETDSGSTETQYF | TGCAGCGTTGAAACAGATAGCGGGAGTACGGAGACCCAGTACTTC
TRBJ2-5 | - | TRBD2 | TRBV30 | 16 | CAWGPGLAGAQETQYF | TGTGCCTGGGGGCCGGGACTAGCGGGGGCTCAAGAGACCCAGTACTTC
TRBJ2-7 | - | TRBD1 | TRBV27 | 12 | CASWDSSYEQYF | TGTGCCAGCTGGGACAGCTCCTACGAGCAGTACTTC
TRBJ2-7 | - | TRBD2 | TRBV7-2 | 16 | CASSPRLAGGTYEQYF | TGTGCCAGCAGCCCGCGACTAGCGGGGGGGACCTACGAGCAGTACTTC
TRBJ2-7 | - | TRBD2 | TRBV18 | 20 | CASSPLRTSGRGTSSYEQYF | TGTGCCAGCTCACCGCTTCGGACTAGCGGGAGGGGAACTAGCTCCTACGAGCAGTACTTC